One sample yielded the 20 T cell receptor beta chains listed below, sequenced in a study of blood T cell repertoires in COVID-19. Some clones are missing from TCRdb's copy, which holds only in-frame ones; the method was immunoSEQ multiplex PCR. The sample yields around 72,000 clones, roughly 87% seen once. The material sequenced was peripheral blood. The receptors shown here come from a woman aged 45-59 years with acute or convalescent COVID-19.

This chain joins TRBV4-1 and TRBJ1-2; D is unresolved. Germline loops: CDR1 MGHRA, CDR2 YSYEKL. The CDR3 runs 13 residues. V was shortened by 0 bases and J by 4 bases, with 6 bases between the two germline ends. CDR3 sequence (DNA): TGCGCCAGCAGCCAAGATTCCGGCTATGGCTACACCTTC. Translation: CASSQDSGYGYTF.

The chain employs TRBV7-9 and TRBJ1-1, with D uncertain. The CDR3 is made up of 15 amino acids. Between the trimmed V and J ends, which lost 7 bases and 1 base, there was a span of 16 bases. Germline assignment: CDR1 SEHNR and CDR2 FQNEAQ (reference sequence). The CDR3 sequence is CASNIIPPGNTEAFF. In DNA form, the CDR3 reads TGTGCCAGCAATATAATTCCCCCAGGGAACACTGAAGCTTTCTTT.

This sequence joins TRBV27 and TRBJ2-1, with D perhaps TRBD2 (6 bases). CDR1 and CDR2 (germline): MNHEY, SMNVEV (reference sequence). Trimming left V 3 bases short and J 4 bases short, with 13 bases between. The CDR3 is 15 amino acids. The CDR3 DNA follows: TGTGCCAGCAGTTTGATTGCGGGGACTTACAATGAGCAGTTCTTC. Residues: CASSLIAGTYNEQFF.

The V call is TRBV28, the J call TRBJ1-3, with a weak D call TRBD1 (6 bases). This CDR3 spans 19 amino acids. The V and J ends lost 3 bases and 2 bases respectively, with 23 bases between them. The germline CDR1 and CDR2 sequences are MDHEN and SYDVKM. This chain's CDR3 is CASSFSGLGGAVPGNTIYF. Written as DNA, the CDR3 is TGTGCCAGCAGTTTCTCGGGGTTGGGGGGGGCTGTACCTGGAAACACCATATATTTT.

This clone was picked up a small number of times. The chain joins TRBV3-1 (or the pseudogene TRBV3-2) to TRBJ2-3; D is unresolved. The CDR3 consists of 15 residues. Germline CDR1 LGHDT, CDR2 YNNKEL (reference sequence). Trimming left V 1 base short and J 2 bases short, with 10 bases between. The CDR3 DNA is TGTGCCAGCAGCCAAGCCGTCACTCTCACAGATACGCAGTATTTT. Protein: CASSQAVTLTDTQYF.

The chain is built from TRBV6-4 and TRBJ2-4, with TRBD2 identical over 8 bases. J was trimmed by 0 bases and V by 2 bases; bases with no gene match: 9. The germline CDR1 and CDR2 sequences are MRHNA and SNTAGT. The CDR3 length is 18 residues. As DNA, the CDR3 is TGTGCCAGCAGTGACCGACTAGCGCCCCTCATAGCCAAAAACATTCAGTACTTC. Translation: CASSDRLAPLIAKNIQYF.

This chain uses TRBV27 with TRBJ1-5; the D gene is possibly TRBD1 (6 bases). Trimming took off 5 bases at V and 4 bases at J, with 15 bases between the two ends. Germline lookup yields CDR1 MNHEY and CDR2 SMNVEV (reference sequence). The CDR3 extends over 15 amino acids. The CDR3 DNA follows: TGTGCCAGCAGTCCCCAGGGGATTCCAAATCAGCCCCAGCATTTT. It specifies CASSPQGIPNQPQHF.

DNA of the CDR3: TGCGCCAGCAGCGTCGGGGAGGTGGGGACGCAGTATTTT. Translation gives CASSVGEVGTQYF. The V call is TRBV4-3, the J call TRBJ2-3, with D possibly TRBD2 on 6 matching bases. Trimming cost V 5 bases and J 9 bases, with 15 bases left between them. Per germline, CDR1 LGHNA and CDR2 YSLEER. The CDR3 length is 13 residues.

The rearrangement uses TRBV3-1 (or the pseudogene TRBV3-2) and TRBJ1-4; weak D call: TRBD1 (6 bases). V lost 5 bases to trimming and J lost 7 bases, with 14 bases between them. Germline V lookup: CDR1 LGHDT, CDR2 YNNKEL (reference sequence). This CDR3 has 14 amino acids. CDR3 protein: CASSAGGGFEKLFF. DNA of the CDR3: TGTGCCAGCAGCGCCGGGGGGGGCTTTGAAAAACTGTTTTTT.

For this clone: The germline gene is not matched at one end of the junction; a read error may be the cause. The V gene is TRBV20-1, the J gene TRBJ2-1; 13 positions match TRBD2. Germline CDR1 and CDR2: DFQATT and SNEGSKA (reference sequence). This CDR3 comprises 10 residues. The CDR3 here is CSAIGTSGIF. The CDR3 DNA is TGCAGTGCTATCGGGACTAGCGGGATCTTC.

The DNA of the CDR3 is TGTGCCTGGAGTGTTACAGGGAGCTCTGGAAACACCATATATTTT. It specifies CAWSVTGSSGNTIYF. The chain recombines TRBV30 with TRBJ1-3; a possible D gene is TRBD1 (6 bases). The ends were cut back, 0 bases at V and 0 bases at J, with 9 bases in the middle. CDR1 is GTSNPN and CDR2 is SVGIG in the germline V gene (reference sequence). The CDR3 has 15 residues.

The V gene is TRBV5-1, the J gene TRBJ2-5, with 8 bases identical to TRBD1. Germline V lookup: CDR1 SGHRS, CDR2 YFSETQ. The V gene end was trimmed by 3 bases and the J gene end by 2 bases; junction bases not matched to a gene: 3. The CDR3 totals 14 residues. The CDR3 DNA reads TGCGCCAGCAGCTCGACAGGGGCTCAAGAGACCCAGTACTTC. Protein: CASSSTGAQETQYF.

The genes are TRBV12-3 or TRBV12-4 and TRBJ1-5; 7 positions match TRBD1. The CDR3 is 13 residues long. The trim removed 5 bases at V and 4 bases at J, leaving 2 bases unmatched. CDR3 protein: CASSTGENQPQHF. CDR3 nucleotides: TGTGCCAGCAGTACAGGGGAGAATCAGCCCCAGCATTTT.

This clone was seen only a few times. The rearrangement joins TRBV2 to TRBJ1-2; D is undetermined. V was shortened by 2 bases and J by 6 bases, with 10 bases between the two germline ends. The CDR3 contains 13 residues. Germline V gene sequence: CDR1 SNHLY, CDR2 FYNNEI. The CDR3 nucleotides are TGTGCCAGCAGTGAATGGAGTCGGGATGGCTACACCTTC. This gives the protein CASSEWSRDGYTF.

The chain uses TRBV7-2 and TRBJ1-3, with no clear D. Trimming left V 5 bases short and J 3 bases short, with 11 bases between. The CDR3 is 14 amino acids. Germline CDR1 reads SGHTA; CDR2 reads FQGNSA. The CDR3 spells CASSMGGDGNTIYF. Written as DNA, the CDR3 is TGTGCCAGCAGCATGGGAGGAGATGGAAACACCATATATTTT.

The CDR3 nucleotides are TGTGCCAGCAGCTTGGCCGTGTTAGAGACCCAGTACTTC. Its translation is CASSLAVLETQYF. The chain recombines TRBV5-5 with TRBJ2-5; D is unresolved. The CDR3 extends over 13 amino acids. CDR1 and CDR2 (germline): SGHKS, YYEKEE (reference sequence). Trimming stripped 0 bases from V and 4 bases from J, with 7 bases between.

The rearrangement uses TRBV27 and TRBJ1-5; 8 positions agree with TRBD1. Germline V gene sequence: CDR1 MNHEY, CDR2 SMNVEV (reference sequence). The CDR3 has 15 amino acids. J was trimmed by 4 bases and V by 4 bases; bases with no gene match: 6. The DNA of the CDR3 is TGTGCCAGCAGTTCGCAGGGGGCGGGAAATCAGCCCCAGCATTTT. Its translation is CASSSQGAGNQPQHF.

The rearrangement links TRBV28 to TRBJ2-7; 9 bases map to TRBD2. This CDR3 is 15 amino acids long. With 3 bases clipped from V and 0 bases from J, the junction kept 3 bases outside the gene matches. Germline V gene lookup returns CDR1 MDHEN and CDR2 SYDVKM. The CDR3 spells CASSFKGLASYEQYF. CDR3 nucleotide sequence: TGTGCCAGCAGTTTTAAGGGACTAGCCTCCTACGAGCAGTACTTC.

The rearrangement joins TRBV6-2 or TRBV6-3 to TRBJ2-5; 10 positions agree with TRBD2. This CDR3 has 16 amino acids. The V gene's germline CDR1 is MNHEY and CDR2 SVGEGT. The V and J ends lost 6 bases and 5 bases, in that order; junction bases with no gene match: 12. DNA for the CDR3: TGTGCCAGCAGATACGGGGCTAGCGGGAGAACGGAGACCCAGTACTTC. It is translated as CASRYGASGRTETQYF.

The chain employs TRBV2 and TRBJ2-2, with TRBD2 matching 10 bases. CDR3 length equals 15 residues. From germline, CDR1 is SNHLY and CDR2 FYNNEI. J lost 8 bases, V lost 7 bases, and 10 bases had no gene match. CDR3 sequence: CASMGSSGRTGELFF. The CDR3 nucleotides read TGTGCCAGCATGGGGTCTAGCGGGAGAACTGGGGAGCTGTTTTTT.